What follows describes a single TCR beta chain. No antigen is known for it. Clones were sequenced by immunoSEQ multiplex PCR, and TCRdb holds only the in-frame ones, with some missing. The sample shows about 10,000 clones, 85% to 90% of them seen only once. Time point meaning: 2015-2016 season, pre-vaccination. This record belongs to a study of follicular helper T cells after annual influenza vaccination. Findings and limits, study-wide: Day 7 ICOS+CD38+ clones were most often found later in ICOS-CD38- cTfh cells.

The sample in question was CXCR5+ CD38- circulating T follicular helper cells from blood, obtained on the day of influenza vaccination. Indicated subset: circulating Tfh, non-naive CD4+CXCR5+PD-1+ (ICOS+CD38+ or ICOS-CD38-). This receptor was identified in an adult who received the influenza vaccine.

The CDR3: CASSTKTGIESPLHF. In nucleotides, the CDR3 is TGTGCCAGTAGTACAAAGACAGGAATTGAATCACCCCTCCACTTT. The rearrangement joins TRBV19 to TRBJ1-6, with a weak D call TRBD1 (6 bases). Per the germline V gene, CDR1 is LNHDA and CDR2 is SQIVND (reference sequence). With 4 bases removed from V and 10 bases from J, the gap between germline ends came to 17 bases. The CDR3 extends over 15 amino acids.